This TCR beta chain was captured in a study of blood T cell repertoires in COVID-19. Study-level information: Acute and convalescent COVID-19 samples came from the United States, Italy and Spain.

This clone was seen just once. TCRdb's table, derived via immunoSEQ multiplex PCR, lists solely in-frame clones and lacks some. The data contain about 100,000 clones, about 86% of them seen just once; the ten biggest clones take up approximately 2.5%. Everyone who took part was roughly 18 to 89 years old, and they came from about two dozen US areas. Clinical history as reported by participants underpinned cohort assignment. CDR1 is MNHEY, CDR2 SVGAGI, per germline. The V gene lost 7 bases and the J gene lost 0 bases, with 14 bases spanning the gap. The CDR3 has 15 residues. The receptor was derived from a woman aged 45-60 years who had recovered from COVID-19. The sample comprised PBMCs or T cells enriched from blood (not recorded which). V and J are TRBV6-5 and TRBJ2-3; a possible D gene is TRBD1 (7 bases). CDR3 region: CASILAGGSTDTQYF. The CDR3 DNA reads TGTGCCAGCATTCTTGCAGGGGGGAGCACAGATACGCAGTATTTT.